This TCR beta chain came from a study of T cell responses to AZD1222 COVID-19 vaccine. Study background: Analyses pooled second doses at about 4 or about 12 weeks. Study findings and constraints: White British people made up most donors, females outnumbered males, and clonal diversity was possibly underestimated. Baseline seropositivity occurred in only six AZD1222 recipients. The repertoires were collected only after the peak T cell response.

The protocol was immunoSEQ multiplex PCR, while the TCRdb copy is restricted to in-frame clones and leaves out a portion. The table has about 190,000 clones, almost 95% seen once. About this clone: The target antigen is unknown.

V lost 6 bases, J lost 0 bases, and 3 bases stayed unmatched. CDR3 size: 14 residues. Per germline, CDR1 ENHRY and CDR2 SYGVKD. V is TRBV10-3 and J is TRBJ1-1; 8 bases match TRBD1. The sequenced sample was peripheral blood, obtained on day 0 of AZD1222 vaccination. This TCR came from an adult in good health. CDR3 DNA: TGTGCCATCAGAGGACAGGGCCTGAACACTGAAGCTTTCTTT. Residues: CAIRGQGLNTEAFF.